This T cell receptor (beta chain) appears in the sequencing data of a study of T-cell memory formation after mild COVID-19. Overall study results and limits: CD4+ bias marked clones expanding day 15 to 37, unlike balanced contracting clones. Among clones peaking at day 37 in the second wave, SARS-CoV-2 specificity remained unconfirmed.

The CDR3 sequence is 11 residues long. V lost 6 bases, J lost 7 bases, and 12 bases lay in between. Per the germline V gene, CDR1 is SQVTM and CDR2 is ANQGSEA. One entry per CDR3 protein, called by TCRdb with MiXCR from the 5' RACE reads. Here the sample spans tens of thousands of distinct CDR3 sequences, about 14% being singletons. Notes on this clonotype: Its specificity is not known.

This chain uses TRBV29-1 with TRBJ1-2, with D perhaps TRBD1 (6 bases). Sequences were obtained from PBMCs or a T cell subset sorted from them (not recorded which). The TCR comes from an adult woman who had mild COVID-19 (a few samples of this study predate the infection). Cell type and time point are not known. The CDR3 reads CSVTGMGGYTF. The CDR3 nucleotides read TGCAGCGTAACAGGGATGGGTGGCTACACCTTC. Using reference TRBV29-1 and TRBJ1-2 for the parts outside the CDR3, the full variable domain is SAVISQKPSRDICQRGTSLTIQCQVDSQVTMMFWYRQQPGQSLTLIATANQGSEATYESGFVIDKFPISRPNLTFSTLTVSNMSPEDSSIYLCSVTGMGGYTFGSGTRLTVV.